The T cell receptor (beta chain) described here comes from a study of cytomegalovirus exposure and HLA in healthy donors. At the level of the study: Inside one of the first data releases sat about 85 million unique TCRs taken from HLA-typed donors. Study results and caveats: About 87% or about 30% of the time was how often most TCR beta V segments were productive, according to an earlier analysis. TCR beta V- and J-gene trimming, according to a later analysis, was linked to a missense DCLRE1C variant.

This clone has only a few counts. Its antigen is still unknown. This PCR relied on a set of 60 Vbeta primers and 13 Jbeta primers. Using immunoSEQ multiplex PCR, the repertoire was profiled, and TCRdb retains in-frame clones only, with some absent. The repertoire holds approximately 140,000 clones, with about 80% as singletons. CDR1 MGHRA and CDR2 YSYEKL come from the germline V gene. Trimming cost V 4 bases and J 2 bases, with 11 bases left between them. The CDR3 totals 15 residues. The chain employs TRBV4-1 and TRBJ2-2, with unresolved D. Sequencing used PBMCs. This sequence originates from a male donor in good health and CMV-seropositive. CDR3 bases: TGCGCCAGCAGCCCTGGTAACACCAACACCGGGGAGCTGTTTTTT. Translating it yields CASSPGNTNTGELFF.